Shown below are 26 T cell receptor beta chains from a single sample sequenced in a study of cytomegalovirus exposure and HLA in healthy donors. A multiplex PCR was run with 60 Vbeta primers and 13 Jbeta primers. The assay was immunoSEQ multiplex PCR, and TCRdb's table has in-frame clones only and misses some. The sample holds about 150,000 clones; about 73% are singletons and the top ten take about 13%. Material: PBMCs. The receptors originated from a woman aged 50 to 60 in good health and CMV-seropositive.

V and J are TRBV13 and TRBJ2-1; 8 nucleotides align to TRBD2. The CDR3 is made up of 16 amino acids. Germline CDR1 is PRHDT and CDR2 is FYEKMQ (reference sequence). V dropped 3 bases and J dropped 5; count of bases not matched to a gene: 9. Here the CDR3 DNA reads TGTGCCAGCAGCTTCGGAAACCGGGGGGGCGACAATGAGCAGTTCTTC. It yields the protein CASSFGNRGGDNEQFF.

This clone was picked up one time. A read error may produce the germline difference seen at one junction end. The chain joins TRBV7-8 to TRBJ1-2; D not resolved. The CDR3 loop spans 13 amino acids. Germline lookup yields CDR1 SGHVS and CDR2 FQNEAQ. The DNA of the CDR3 is TGTGCCAGCAGCTTAGCCACAGCCAGGAACCGCTCCTTC. Its protein product is CASSLATARNRSF.

J is TRBJ1-4 and V is TRBV13; D possibly corresponds to TRBD1 (5 bases). CDR3 length equals 15 residues. Germline CDR1 PRHDT, CDR2 FYEKMQ (reference sequence). V gave up 3 bases and J gave up 7 bases, with 15 bases separating them. CDR3 coding DNA: TGTGCCAGCAGCTTTACCGGGGACTTTAGTGAAAAACTGTTTTTT. Translated, it gives CASSFTGDFSEKLFF.

The rearrangement links TRBV9 to TRBJ1-2, with D possibly matching TRBD1 (6 bases). Germline-derived CDR1 and CDR2 are SGDLS and YYNGEE. V gave up 3 bases and J gave up 8 bases, with 8 bases separating them. This CDR3 region has 11 residues. The CDR3 nucleotides are TGTGCCAGCAGCGCAGGGGACGGCTACACCTTC. This gives the protein CASSAGDGYTF.

The chain carries TRBV5-6 and TRBJ2-5; tentatively, D is TRBD1 (7 bases). The CDR3 totals 16 residues. From germline, CDR1 is SGHDT and CDR2 YYEEEE. Trimming pared 0 bases from V and 5 bases from J, leaving 17 bases between. The CDR3 protein is CASSLALGGGEETQYF. CDR3 nucleotides: TGTGCCAGCAGCTTGGCCCTAGGGGGCGGGGAGGAGACCCAGTACTTC.

The chain recombines TRBV30 with TRBJ2-7, with 9 bases that match TRBD2. CDR1 is GTSNPN and CDR2 is SVGIG in the germline V gene (reference sequence). This CDR3 is built from 17 residues. V trimming: 2 bases; J trimming: 2 bases; junction bases outside the gene matches: 13. The CDR3 DNA sequence: TGTGCCTGGAGTCCTGGCAGTAGCGGGGGATATACCTACGAGCAGTACTTC. Translating gives CAWSPGSSGGYTYEQYF.

The CDR3 coding sequence is TGTGCCAGCAGCTCCTTTAGTGTCAAGGGGGAGCTGTTTTTT. Encoded protein: CASSSFSVKGELFF. This chain connects TRBV7-3 to TRBJ2-2; D is unclear. This CDR3 has 14 residues. V lost 4 bases, J lost 8 bases, and 14 bases lay in between. Germline values: CDR1 SGHTA, CDR2 FQGTGA.

CDR3 loop: CASSFRTSGETQYF. CDR3 nucleotides: TGTGCCAGCAGCTTCCGGACTAGCGGGGAGACCCAGTACTTC. The chain joins TRBV13 to TRBJ2-5, with 11 nucleotides matching TRBD2. The CDR3 runs to 14 residues. The ends lost 3 bases at V and 5 bases at J; junction bases unmatched: 2. Germline values: CDR1 PRHDT, CDR2 FYEKMQ (reference sequence).

The genes are TRBV11-2 and TRBJ1-2; 7 bases agree with TRBD1. This CDR3 has 15 amino acids. In germline, CDR1 is SGHAT, CDR2 FQNNGV. J gave up 7 bases and V 4 bases, and 12 bases lay outside the gene matches. This chain's CDR3 is CASSSLGDRSFGYTF. CDR3 in DNA: TGTGCCAGCAGCTCCCTTGGGGACAGAAGTTTTGGCTACACCTTC.

The chain links TRBV4-1 to TRBJ2-4; 11 bases align to TRBD2. This CDR3 is built from 17 residues. Losses at the gene ends were 4 bases for V and 6 bases for J; bases not matched to a gene: 11. Per the germline V gene, CDR1 is MGHRA and CDR2 is YSYEKL. DNA for the CDR3: TGCGCCAGCAGCCGCCAGACTAGCGGGGCCGGTGGAAACATTCAGTACTTC. Its protein product is CASSRQTSGAGGNIQYF.

V gene TRBV10-1 combines with J gene TRBJ1-4, with 10 positions matching TRBD1. Trimming removed 8 bases from V and 7 bases from J; junction bases left unmatched: 7. Per germline, CDR1 WNHNN and CDR2 SYGVQD (reference sequence). The CDR3 has 14 amino acids. DNA of the CDR3: TGCGCCAGCTTAAGGGACAGGGGAGGTGAAAAACTGTTTTTT. Protein product: CASLRDRGGEKLFF.

This clone was recorded a few times. This rearrangement joins TRBV11-3 to TRBJ1-3; weak D call: TRBD1 (5 bases). With 4 bases removed from V and 4 bases from J, the gap between germline ends came to 11 bases. In germline, CDR1 is SGHNT, CDR2 YENEEA. The CDR3 is 14 residues long. The CDR3, as DNA: TGTGCCAGCAGCTCGAAAGACAGAGGAAACACCATATATTTT. This gives the protein CASSSKDRGNTIYF.

The chain carries TRBV6-5 and TRBJ2-2; 9 bases fit TRBD1. This CDR3 has 15 residues. Germline V gene sequence: CDR1 MNHEY, CDR2 SVGAGI. J lost 6 bases, V lost 6 bases, and 8 bases had no gene match. CDR3 region: CASRRTGVVSGELFF. As DNA, the CDR3 is TGTGCCAGCAGACGGACAGGGGTAGTTTCCGGGGAGCTGTTTTTT.

This chain links TRBV15 with TRBJ2-2; a possible D gene is TRBD1 (6 bases). The CDR3 is 16 residues long. The germline V gene has CDR1 LNHNV and CDR2 YYDKDF (reference sequence). V lost 0 bases to trimming and J lost 4 bases, with 12 bases between them. Here the CDR3 reads CATSRDRGQLTGELFF. As DNA, the CDR3 is TGTGCCACCAGCAGAGATCGAGGACAGCTCACCGGGGAGCTGTTTTTT.

This clone was seen a handful of times. V and J are TRBV5-1 and TRBJ1-2; D might be TRBD1 (5 bases). This CDR3 spans 15 amino acids. From germline, CDR1 is SGHRS and CDR2 YFSETQ. Deletions cut 0 bases from V and 4 bases from J, with 13 bases between. In DNA, the CDR3 is TGCGCCAGCAGCTTGGGGGGCGAAACGGGCTATGGCTACACCTTC. This gives the protein CASSLGGETGYGYTF.

V gene TRBV18 combines with J gene TRBJ1-5; maybe TRBD1 (6 bases). V lost 4 bases, J lost 5 bases, and 15 bases lay in between. This CDR3 contains 15 residues. Germline CDR1 reads KGHSH; CDR2 reads LQKENI. DNA for the CDR3: TGTGCCAGCTCACTTACCATACAGGGCGATCAGCCCCAGCATTTT. Translating gives CASSLTIQGDQPQHF.

This clone was recorded once. This sequence joins TRBV19 and TRBJ1-5, with a weak D call TRBD1 (6 bases). V was trimmed by 2 bases and J by 4 bases, leaving 12 bases between them. Per germline, CDR1 LNHDA and CDR2 SQIVND (reference sequence). There are 15 residues in the CDR3. The CDR3 DNA follows: TGTGCCAGTAGTATAACTTGGCAGGGGAATCAGCCCCAGCATTTT. Residues: CASSITWQGNQPQHF.

CDR3 loop: CSAGALYGYTF. For the CDR3, the DNA is TGCAGTGCTGGGGCCCTCTATGGCTACACCTTC. This sequence joins TRBV20-1 and TRBJ1-2; D might be TRBD1 (5 bases). The CDR3 runs to 11 residues. Germline-derived CDR1 and CDR2 are DFQATT and SNEGSKA (reference sequence). V was trimmed by 5 bases and J by 4 bases, leaving 8 bases between them.

The CDR3 region has the DNA TGTGCCAGCATGGGGGGGACCGGCCCGGATACGCAGTATTTT. It yields the protein CASMGGTGPDTQYF. The rearrangement uses TRBV13 and TRBJ2-3, with 7 bases lining up with TRBD2. Germline V gene lookup returns CDR1 PRHDT and CDR2 FYEKMQ (reference sequence). The CDR3 has 14 amino acids. V was pared by 7 bases and J by 6 bases, with 10 bases of the junction left unmatched.

V and J are TRBV2 and TRBJ1-5, with D perhaps TRBD1 (5 bases). The V and J ends lost 3 bases and 0 bases respectively, with 6 bases between them. There are 14 residues in the CDR3. Germline loops: CDR1 SNHLY, CDR2 FYNNEI. As DNA, the CDR3 is TGTGCCAGCAGTGACAGGGATAGCAATCAGCCCCAGCATTTT. It translates to CASSDRDSNQPQHF.

Turning to this clone: A junction end diverges from the germline sequence, so it may reflect a read error. The chain couples TRBV7-2 to TRBJ2-1, with 9 bases fitting TRBD2. The V gene's germline CDR1 is SGHTA and CDR2 FQGNSA. The CDR3 totals 12 residues. The CDR3 DNA sequence: TGTGCCAGCAGCCCCCTTGCGGGGGGGCCCCTCTTC. Translation: CASSPLAGGPLF.

This chain connects TRBV7-9 to TRBJ2-7; a weak D match, TRBD2 (5 bases). CDR1 and CDR2 from the germline V gene are SEHNR and FQNEAQ (reference sequence). V lost 3 bases and J lost 4, with 13 bases in between. The CDR3 length is 14 residues. CDR3: CASSFAEDPYEQYF. The CDR3, as DNA: TGTGCCAGCAGCTTTGCGGAGGACCCTTACGAGCAGTACTTC.

V usage is TRBV6-6 and J usage is TRBJ1-5; possibly TRBD1 for D (5 bases). The CDR3 covers 14 residues. Trimming shortened V by 3 bases and J by 6 bases, and 12 bases separated the two germline ends. CDR1 is MNHNY, CDR2 SVGAGI, per germline (reference sequence). The CDR3 protein is CASSYSGTSQPQHF. CDR3 bases: TGTGCCAGCAGTTATAGCGGGACTAGTCAGCCCCAGCATTTT.

The V gene is TRBV7-2, the J gene TRBJ2-2; 13 bases map to TRBD2. The CDR3 covers 15 residues. From germline, CDR1 is SGHTA and CDR2 FQGNSA. Unmatched junction bases numbered 2, after V lost 5 bases and J lost 5 bases. The DNA of the CDR3 is TGTGCCAGCAGCCTGACTAGCGGGGGGACCGGGGAGCTGTTTTTT. Its translation: CASSLTSGGTGELFF.

V usage is TRBV2 and J usage is TRBJ2-3, with 7 bases aligning to TRBD1. V was pared by 5 bases and J by 2 bases, with 4 bases of the junction left unmatched. The CDR3 loop spans 14 amino acids. Germline CDR1 is SNHLY and CDR2 is FYNNEI. The chain's CDR3 is CASSPGQSTDTQYF. The DNA for the CDR3 is TGTGCCAGCAGTCCGGGACAGTCCACAGATACGCAGTATTTT.

The rearrangement links TRBV7-8 to TRBJ2-7, with 7 bases aligning to TRBD1. The V gene's germline CDR1 is SGHVS and CDR2 FQNEAQ. The CDR3 sequence is 13 residues long. The trim removed 4 bases at V and 6 bases at J, leaving 6 bases unmatched. In DNA form, the CDR3 reads TGTGCCAGCAGCTACAAGACAGGGACCGAGCAGTACTTC. Residues: CASSYKTGTEQYF.